Listed below are T cell receptor beta chains from one sample, sequenced in a study of OX40 agonist ivuxolimab in advanced cancers. The protocol was immunoSEQ multiplex PCR, while the TCRdb copy is restricted to in-frame clones and leaves out a portion. Found here are 65,000 to 90,000 clones, under 95% of them singletons; the top ten hold more than 8.5%. The specimen was CD4+ or CD8+ T cells sorted from blood, collected in a trial of the OX40 agonist ivuxolimab. The receptors derive from an adult with an advanced solid tumor such as melanoma, head and neck, liver or kidney cancer. Each CDR3 is given with its conserved first and last residue. A D gene is named only where the DNA matches it firmly. Rows give clone size only sometimes, using once, few, many, or a class for an expanded clone.

DNA: TGTGCCACCAGCCCTGGGGAACGGGGGAGCACAGATACGCAGTATTTT
CDR3: CATSPGERGSTDTQYF
D: .
J: TRBJ2-3
V: TRBV15
length: 16
size: .

DNA: TGTGCCAGCAGCTCTAGGAGGGACAGGGGGACGGAGACCCAGTACTTC
CDR3: CASSSRRDRGTETQYF
D: TRBD1
J: TRBJ2-5
V: TRBV7-9
length: 16
size: .

DNA: TGTGCCAGCAGCTTCAGGGGCCTCCAAGAGACCCAGTACTTC
CDR3: CASSFRGLQETQYF
D: .
J: TRBJ2-5
V: TRBV13
length: 14
size: .

DNA: TGCAGCGTTGTAGGAGGGACCTATGGCTACACCTTC
CDR3: CSVVGGTYGYTF
D: .
J: TRBJ1-2
V: TRBV29-1
length: 12
size: .

DNA: TGTGCCAGCTCACCCCCCGGGGGCAGGACCTATAATTCACCCCTCCACTTT
CDR3: CASSPPGGRTYNSPLHF
D: .
J: TRBJ1-6
V: TRBV18
length: 17
size: .

DNA: TGTGCCAGCAGCCAAGCCTCCGGGGCTGGGGTCTACGAGCAGTACTTC
CDR3: CASSQASGAGVYEQYF
D: .
J: TRBJ2-7
V: TRBV4-2
length: 16
size: .

DNA: TGTGCCAGCAGCCCCGGGACGGACCACAGTGAGCAGTTCTTC
CDR3: CASSPGTDHSEQFF
D: .
J: TRBJ2-1
V: TRBV11-2
length: 14
size: .

DNA: TGTGCTAGTGGTCAGACAGGCCCGAACACTGAAGCTTTCTTT
CDR3: CASGQTGPNTEAFF
D: .
J: TRBJ1-1
V: TRBV12-5
length: 14
size: .

DNA: TGTGCCAGTAGTACCCCCCGGGGATGGGGAGGGGATCAGCCCCAGCATTTT
CDR3: CASSTPRGWGGDQPQHF
D: .
J: TRBJ1-5
V: TRBV19
length: 17
size: once

DNA: TGCGCCAGCAGCTTTGGGGACGAGCAGTACTTC
CDR3: CASSFGDEQYF
D: .
J: TRBJ2-7
V: TRBV5-1
length: 11
size: .

DNA: TGTGCCAGCGGGGGACAGGGTCGAACAGATACGCAGTATTTT
CDR3: CASGGQGRTDTQYF
D: TRBD1
J: TRBJ2-3
V: TRBV2
length: 14
size: .

DNA: TGTGCCAGCAGTGTGACAGGGGCTTCGTCCGGGGAGCTGTTTTTT
CDR3: CASSVTGASSGELFF
D: TRBD1
J: TRBJ2-2
V: TRBV2
length: 15
size: .

DNA: TGTGCCAGCAGCCCGGACCGCACAGATACGCAGTATTTT
CDR3: CASSPDRTDTQYF
D: .
J: TRBJ2-3
V: TRBV13
length: 13
size: .